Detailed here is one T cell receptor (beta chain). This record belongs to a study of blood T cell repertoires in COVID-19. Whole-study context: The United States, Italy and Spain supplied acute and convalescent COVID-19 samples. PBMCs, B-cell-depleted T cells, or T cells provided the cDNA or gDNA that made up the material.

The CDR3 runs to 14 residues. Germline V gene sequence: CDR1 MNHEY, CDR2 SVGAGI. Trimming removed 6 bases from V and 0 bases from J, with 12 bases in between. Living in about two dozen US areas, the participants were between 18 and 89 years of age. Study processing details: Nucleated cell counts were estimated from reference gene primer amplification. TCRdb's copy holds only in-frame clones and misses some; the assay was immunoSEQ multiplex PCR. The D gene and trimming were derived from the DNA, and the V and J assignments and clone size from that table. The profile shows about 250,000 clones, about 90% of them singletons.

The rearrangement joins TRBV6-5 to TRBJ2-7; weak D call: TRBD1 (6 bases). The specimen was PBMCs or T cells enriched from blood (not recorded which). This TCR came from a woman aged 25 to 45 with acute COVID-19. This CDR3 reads CASSPGTNSYEQYF. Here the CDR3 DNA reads TGTGCCAGCAGCCCCGGGACAAACTCCTACGAGCAGTACTTC.